This record covers a single T cell receptor (beta chain). The antigen is undetermined. Other DNA sequences in this specimen translate into the identical CDR3. These data are taken from a study of cytomegalovirus exposure and HLA in healthy donors. Study details: A prior study identified approximately 110 million unique TCR beta sequences from 180 million or so T cells. General study findings and limits: Immune exposure information available was restricted to CMV serostatus.

This CDR3 has 15 amino acids. The trim removed 4 bases at V and 0 bases at J, leaving 5 bases unmatched. CDR1 is SGHRS and CDR2 is YFSETQ in the germline V gene. The study ran its PCR with 60 Vbeta and 13 Jbeta primers. Profiled with immunoSEQ multiplex PCR; TCRdb holds only in-frame clones, not every one. The profile covers about 180,000 clones, with around 77% appearing a single time and under 2% taken by the ten largest. The V gene is TRBV5-1, the J gene TRBJ2-3; 7 positions match TRBD2. Material for sequencing was PBMCs. This receptor was obtained from a woman under 40 in good health and CMV-seronegative. The CDR3 sequence is CASSTSGASTDTQYF. The CDR3 nucleotides read TGCGCCAGCAGCACCAGCGGGGCTAGCACAGATACGCAGTATTTT.